The source of this T cell receptor (beta chain) is a study of immune cell composition in non-small cell lung cancer. Trimming left V 4 bases short and J 2 bases short, with 10 bases between. There are 14 residues in the CDR3. Germline V CDR1 and CDR2: SGHDN, FVKESK. Normal lung was taken at the farthest possible site, at least 3 cm from tumour. The protocol was immunoSEQ multiplex PCR, while the TCRdb copy is restricted to in-frame clones and leaves out a portion. Here the sample spans around 2,000 clones, 65% to 80% being singletons. V is TRBV14 and J is TRBJ2-3; no firm D call. This clonotype originated in a human donor with non-small cell lung cancer. Sequences were obtained from non-adjacent lung tissue. The CDR3 loop is CASSLRVHTDTQYF. CDR3 nucleotides: TGTGCCAGCAGCCTTCGGGTCCACACAGATACGCAGTATTTT.